The 32 T cell receptor beta chains below all came from one sample that was sequenced in a study of T cells in Graves' hyperthyroidism and ophthalmopathy. Template material for amplifying TCR beta CDR3 regions consisted of RNA transcripts. When the TCR CDR3 underwent first-round RT-PCR, the HTBI primer set was used. In TCRdb, the multiplex PCR reads were re-called with MiXCR into one record per CDR3 protein. The table records hundreds of thousands of distinct CDR3 sequences, more than 11% of them present only once. Specimen: blood. Receptors were obtained from a woman aged 25-40 years with Graves' hyperthyroidism.

The table lists this clonotype with a few counts. A much larger clone lies one base from this, so it may be a read error. V gene TRBV11-2 combines with J gene TRBJ2-1; D tentatively reads TRBD1 or TRBD2 (7 bases each). The germline gives CDR1 SGHAT, CDR2 FQNNGV. This CDR3 has 15 residues. This CDR3 reads CASSLSGGDYNEQSF. The CDR3 DNA sequence: TGTGCCAGCAGCTTATCAGGGGGGGATTACAATGAGCAGTCCTTC.

This clonotype was found many times. The rearrangement uses TRBV6-1 and TRBJ2-5, with TRBD2 identical over 12 bases. CDR3 length: 16 residues. Germline V gene lookup returns CDR1 MNHNS and CDR2 SASEGT. Trimming at V came to 6 bases and at J to 5 bases, leaving 10 bases not matched to a gene. The DNA of the CDR3 is TGTGCCAGCAGGCGGGGACTAGCGGGCCCCGGGGAGACCCAGTACTTC. Protein sequence: CASRRGLAGPGETQYF.

The table lists this clonotype with many counts. The chain employs TRBV6-2 or TRBV6-3 and TRBJ2-7; D tentatively fits TRBD1 or TRBD2 (6 bases each). Germline CDR1 and CDR2: MNHEY and SVGEGT. The CDR3 runs to 14 residues. The V end was cut by 8 bases, the J end by 5 bases, with 19 bases between. The CDR3 DNA reads as TGTGCCAGCGCGCCGCCGGGGGCTTCCCACGAGCAGTACTTC. Amino acids: CASAPPGASHEQYF.

This clonotype was detected only a few times. The chain recombines TRBV7-9 with TRBJ1-2; perhaps TRBD1 as D (6 bases). From germline, CDR1 is SEHNR and CDR2 FQNEAQ (reference sequence). This CDR3 spans 15 amino acids. V shed 3 bases and J shed 7 bases, with 18 bases lying between them. The CDR3 sequence: CASSLEVGMGAGYTF. The CDR3 region has the DNA TGTGCCAGCAGCTTGGAAGTGGGGATGGGGGCTGGCTACACCTTC. Together with reference TRBV7-9 and TRBJ1-2, the CDR3 gives the full variable domain: DTGVSQNPRHKITKRGQNVTFRCDPISEHNRLYWYRQTLGQGPEFLTYFQNEAQLEKSRLLSDRFSAERPKGSFSTLEIQRTEQGDSAMYLCASSLEVGMGAGYTFGSGTRLTVV.

In its sample, this clonotype was seen many times. The chain links TRBV12-3 or TRBV12-4 to TRBJ2-5; D call uncertain. The CDR3 consists of 13 residues. Deletions cut 2 bases from V and 0 bases from J, with 4 bases between. The CDR3 coding sequence is TGTGCCAGCAGTTTACGGTACCAAGAGACCCAGTACTTC. Its translation: CASSLRYQETQYF.

This clonotype was seen ten or more times. The chain couples TRBV6-1 to TRBJ1-4; 9 bases fit TRBD1. J lost 5 bases, V lost 6 bases, and 4 bases had no gene match. From germline, CDR1 is MNHNS and CDR2 SASEGT. CDR3 length equals 14 residues. For the CDR3, the DNA is TGTGCCAGCAGAAACGGGACAGGGAATGAAAAACTGTTTTTT. Its protein is CASRNGTGNEKLFF.

In its sample, this clonotype was seen many times. The chain carries TRBV2 and TRBJ2-3, with 8 bases that match TRBD2. CDR1 and CDR2 (germline): SNHLY, FYNNEI. The junction had 7 bases not matched to a gene; V was cut back by 9 bases and J by 5 bases. This CDR3 region has 13 residues. The CDR3 region has the DNA TGTGCCAGATCAGCGGGAGTGGTAGATACGCAGTATTTT. Translation: CARSAGVVDTQYF.

Turning to this clonotype: A much larger clone sits a single nucleotide away, making a read error possible. The chain couples TRBV28 to TRBJ2-7; TRBD1 agrees at 7 bases. The CDR3 consists of 15 residues. Germline CDR1 reads MDHEN; CDR2 reads SYDVKM. Written as DNA, the CDR3 is TGTGCCAGCAGTTCCCCGGACAGGCGGCGATACGGGCAGTACTTC. It encodes CASSSPDRRRYGQYF.

This clonotype was found many times. V is TRBV28 and J is TRBJ2-7; 8 bases are a match to TRBD1. CDR1 is MDHEN and CDR2 is SYDVKM in the germline V gene. This CDR3 region has 12 residues. Trimming took 8 bases from V and 2 from J; bases not matched to a gene: 2. The CDR3: CASSGGTYEQYF. In nucleotides, the CDR3 is TGTGCCAGCTCAGGGGGCACCTACGAGCAGTACTTC.

This clonotype was found a few times. This rearrangement joins TRBV11-2 to TRBJ1-3, with D maybe TRBD1 (5 bases). Germline-derived CDR1 and CDR2 are SGHAT and FQNNGV. The CDR3 extends over 19 amino acids. V was trimmed by 4 bases and J by 0 bases, leaving 22 bases between them. This CDR3 is CASSSTTIRGALSGNTIYF. CDR3 DNA sequence: TGTGCCAGCAGCTCTACCACAATCCGGGGCGCCCTCTCTGGAAACACCATATATTTT. The complete variable domain, with remaining parts taken from reference TRBV11-2 and TRBJ1-3, reads EAGVAQSPRYKIIEKRQSVAFWCNPISGHATLYWYQQILGQGPKLLIQFQNNGVVDDSQLPKDRFSAERLKGVDSTLKIQPAKLEDSAVYLCASSSTTIRGALSGNTIYFGEGSWLTVV.

The rearrangement joins TRBV4-2 to TRBJ2-7, with 7 nucleotides matching TRBD2. Germline assignment: CDR1 LGHNA and CDR2 YNFKEQ. This CDR3 has 15 amino acids. Losses at the gene ends were 5 bases for V and 5 bases for J; bases not matched to a gene: 12. The CDR3 DNA reads as TGTGCCAGCAGCGGAAGCGGGGTAGTCACCCACGAGCAGTACTTC. Translated: CASSGSGVVTHEQYF.

V is TRBV9 and J is TRBJ2-1; TRBD2 matches at 11 bases. With V trimmed by 4 bases and J by 9 bases, 12 bases remained unmatched. Germline CDR1 is SGDLS and CDR2 is YYNGEE. CDR3 length: 16 residues. CDR3 amino acids: CASSPRLAGIRGEQFF. The CDR3 nucleotides are TGTGCCAGCAGCCCCCGACTAGCGGGGATACGGGGTGAGCAGTTCTTC.

This clonotype was detected a few times. The chain is built from TRBV3-1 and TRBJ1-1; maybe TRBD1 (5 bases). Trimming left V 1 base short and J 6 bases short, with 21 bases between. This CDR3 comprises 17 residues. Germline values: CDR1 LGHDT, CDR2 YNNKEL (reference sequence). CDR3 bases: TGTGCCAGCAGCCAAGCGGCAATGGGACTCTGGGCCCCTGAAGCTTTCTTT. This sequence encodes CASSQAAMGLWAPEAFF.

J is TRBJ2-2 and V is TRBV5-1, with D possibly TRBD2 on 5 matching bases. The CDR3 sequence is 15 residues long. CDR1 and CDR2 from the germline V gene are SGHRS and YFSETQ. V was trimmed by 4 bases and J by 1 base, leaving 11 bases between them. The CDR3 coding sequence is TGCGCCAGCAGCGGGTCCAGCGGGAACACCGGGGAGCTGTTTTTT. This sequence encodes CASSGSSGNTGELFF.

The CDR3 protein is CASNREKLFF. The CDR3 nucleotides read TGCGCCAGCAACCGAGAAAAACTGTTTTTT. The chain carries TRBV5-1 and TRBJ1-4, with D uncertain. The CDR3 has 10 residues. Trimming pared 6 bases from V and 8 bases from J, leaving 5 bases between. In germline, CDR1 is SGHRS, CDR2 YFSETQ. Together with reference TRBV5-1 and TRBJ1-4, the CDR3 gives the full variable domain: KAGVTQTPRYLIKTRGQQVTLSCSPISGHRSVSWYQQTPGQGLQFLFEYFSETQRNKGNFPGRFSGRQFSNSRSEMNVSTLELGDSALYLCASNREKLFFGSGTQLSVL.

This clonotype occurred a few times. This may be a read error: a much more frequent sequence differs by one nucleotide. DNA of the CDR3: TGTGCCGGCAGGCCGCCGGTCGGGAACGAGCAGTACTTC. The encoded protein is CAGRPPVGNEQYF. This chain links TRBV6-1 with TRBJ2-7; D may be TRBD2 (5 bases). The CDR3 has 13 amino acids. In germline, CDR1 is MNHNS, CDR2 SASEGT.

V gene TRBV11-2 combines with J gene TRBJ2-1, with D maybe TRBD2 (5 bases). Per the germline V gene, CDR1 is SGHAT and CDR2 is FQNNGV. This CDR3 spans 13 amino acids. The V and J ends lost 6 bases and 11 bases respectively, with 17 bases between them. CDR3 in DNA: TGTGCCAGCAGTCAATTCTCGGGATATAAGCAGTTCTTC. Translation: CASSQFSGYKQFF.

This clonotype was detected many times. The chain carries TRBV7-8 and TRBJ1-6; unclear D gene. There are 15 residues in the CDR3. V lost 2 bases and J lost 5, with 10 bases in between. Germline CDR1 and CDR2: SGHVS and FQNEAQ. CDR3 bases: TGTGCCAGCAGCTTAAGCAATACTAATAATTCACCCCTCCACTTT. This encodes CASSLSNTNNSPLHF.

In this sample, this clonotype turned up a few times. The chain is built from TRBV7-2 and TRBJ1-6; unclear D gene. Germline V gene data show CDR1 as SGHTA and CDR2 as FQGNSA. The CDR3 consists of 14 residues. V shed 1 base and J shed 10 bases, with 11 bases lying between them. The CDR3 sequence: CASSLGGPRSPLHF. The CDR3, as DNA: TGTGCCAGCAGCTTAGGCGGGCCGAGGTCACCCCTCCACTTT.

This clonotype was seen a few times. The rearrangement joins TRBV15 to TRBJ2-3; D gene ambiguous. CDR1 is LNHNV and CDR2 is YYDKDF in the germline V gene (reference sequence). Trimming removed 0 bases from V and 4 bases from J, with 5 bases in between. This CDR3 region has 13 residues. In nucleotides, the CDR3 is TGTGCCACCAGCAGAGATTCCCCAGATACGCAGTATTTT. It is translated as CATSRDSPDTQYF.

This clonotype was observed at least ten times. CDR3 residues: CASSGLAGGYNEQFF. CDR3 sequence (DNA): TGTGCCAGCAGTGGGTTGGCGGGAGGATACAATGAGCAGTTCTTC. The chain recombines TRBV6-1 with TRBJ2-1; the match to TRBD2 covers 8 bases. Per germline, CDR1 MNHNS and CDR2 SASEGT. This CDR3 has 15 amino acids. V lost 4 bases and J lost 4; bases outside the gene matches: 6.

This chain uses TRBV11-2 with TRBJ2-5; possible D gene TRBD2, 5 bases. The V and J ends lost 7 bases and 2 bases respectively, with 11 bases between them. Germline V gene data show CDR1 as SGHAT and CDR2 as FQNNGV. The CDR3 has 13 amino acids. The DNA for the CDR3 is TGTGCCAGCACCCGGCGGGTACAAGAGACCCAGTACTTC. Its translation is CASTRRVQETQYF.

This clonotype was detected a few times. This chain uses TRBV7-9 with TRBJ2-1; D ambiguous. Germline CDR1 reads SEHNR; CDR2 reads FQNEAQ (reference sequence). This CDR3 has 12 amino acids. V was shortened by 3 bases and J by 7 bases, with 7 bases between the two germline ends. In DNA form, the CDR3 reads TGTGCCAGCAGCTTTAAGGTTAATGAGCAGTTCTTC. Its translation: CASSFKVNEQFF.

This clonotype was observed at least ten times. The chain combines TRBV30 with TRBJ2-4; 9 bases map to TRBD2. Per the germline V gene, CDR1 is GTSNPN and CDR2 is SVGIG (reference sequence). The ends lost 3 bases at V and 2 bases at J; junction bases unmatched: 11. CDR3 length: 17 residues. The CDR3 nucleotides are TGTGCCTGGAGGGACTCCGGGACTAGCATGTCCAAAAACATTCAGTACTTC. Protein product: CAWRDSGTSMSKNIQYF.

The rearrangement links TRBV19 to TRBJ2-3, with D tentatively TRBD1 (8 bases). Looked up from germline, CDR1 is LNHDA and CDR2 is SQIVND (reference sequence). The V gene lost 6 bases and the J gene lost 4 bases, with 14 bases spanning the gap. The length of the CDR3 is 14 residues. CDR3 residues: CASRYRGGSDTQYF. CDR3 nucleotide sequence: TGTGCCAGTAGGTACAGGGGGGGGTCAGATACGCAGTATTTT.

The V and J genes are TRBV11-2 and TRBJ1-2; TRBD1 matches at 8 bases. The CDR3 covers 15 residues. J was trimmed by 1 base and V by 5 bases; bases with no gene match: 6. Per germline, CDR1 SGHAT and CDR2 FQNNGV. In DNA form, the CDR3 reads TGTGCCAGCAGCACATTGGACAGGGTTAACTATGGCTACACCTTC. Translation: CASSTLDRVNYGYTF.

This clonotype was observed many times. The chain is built from TRBV6-5 and TRBJ2-1; no definite D call. Germline V lookup: CDR1 MNHEY, CDR2 SVGAGI. The CDR3 has 14 amino acids. V was shortened by 1 base and J by 1 base, with 5 bases between the two germline ends. The CDR3 spells CASSYFGSYNEQFF. The CDR3, as DNA: TGTGCCAGCAGTTACTTCGGATCCTACAATGAGCAGTTCTTC.

The chain joins TRBV5-5 to TRBJ2-1; D unclear. Trimming removed 4 bases from V and 10 bases from J, with 18 bases in between. The CDR3 consists of 14 residues. The germline V gene has CDR1 SGHKS and CDR2 YYEKEE (reference sequence). CDR3 bases: TGTGCCAGCAGCGAAACCCTAGAGATTGGGGAGCAGTTCTTC. Translation: CASSETLEIGEQFF.

This clonotype came up a few times. The chain combines TRBV20-1 with TRBJ2-1; D unclear. V was pared by 1 base and J by 5 bases, with 12 bases between. CDR1 and CDR2 (germline): DFQATT, SNEGSKA (reference sequence). This CDR3 is built from 14 residues. CDR3 coding DNA: TGCAGTGCTAGAGTCTTCACACGGGACAATGAGCAGTTCTTC. As protein: CSARVFTRDNEQFF.

The table lists this clonotype with many counts. The rearrangement links TRBV11-2 to TRBJ1-1; 7 bases match TRBD1. From germline, CDR1 is SGHAT and CDR2 FQNNGV. Trimming took 7 bases from V and 3 from J; bases not matched to a gene: 8. This CDR3 region has 14 residues. CDR3 bases: TGTGCCAGCACCCCGGGACAGACGGACACTGAAGCTTTCTTT. The encoded protein is CASTPGQTDTEAFF. The full variable domain, with the rest looked up from reference TRBV11-2 and TRBJ1-1, is EAGVAQSPRYKIIEKRQSVAFWCNPISGHATLYWYQQILGQGPKLLIQFQNNGVVDDSQLPKDRFSAERLKGVDSTLKIQPAKLEDSAVYLCASTPGQTDTEAFFGQGTRLTVV.

V is TRBV29-1 and J is TRBJ2-2; D may be TRBD1 (6 bases). This CDR3 comprises 12 residues. Germline assignment: CDR1 SQVTM and CDR2 ANQGSEA. The V end was cut by 7 bases, the J end by 6 bases, with 12 bases between. The CDR3 DNA reads TGCAGCGGATCACAGGGCCCCGGGGAGCTGTTTTTT. It yields the protein CSGSQGPGELFF.

The sample holds many counts of this clonotype. The V gene is TRBV5-1, the J gene TRBJ2-2; D call uncertain. There are 13 residues in the CDR3. Looked up from germline, CDR1 is SGHRS and CDR2 is YFSETQ. V lost 4 bases, J lost 2 bases, and 6 bases lay in between. The CDR3 protein is CASSASNTGELFF. For the CDR3, the DNA is TGCGCCAGCAGCGCAAGTAACACCGGGGAGCTGTTTTTT.